This T cell receptor (beta chain) was observed in a study of blood T cell repertoires in COVID-19. Study background: The samples span acute and convalescent COVID-19 from the United States, Italy and Spain. Sources were T cells, B-cell-depleted T cells, or PBMCs; the material itself was cDNA or gDNA.

After removal of 5 bases from V and 3 bases from J, the junction contained 4 bases not matched to a gene. The CDR3 covers 15 residues. Germline V gives CDR1 SNHLY, CDR2 FYNNEI. As originally analysed: Using reference gene primer amplification, nucleated cell counts were estimated. TCRdb keeps only in-frame clones here, not all; method: immunoSEQ multiplex PCR. V, J and clone size reflect that table, while D and trimming were determined from the DNA. The table includes under 250,000 clones, roughly 82% detected once. Input material: peripheral blood. This TCR was recovered from a human donor in a cohort sampled during active COVID-19. The J gene is TRBJ2-2, the V gene TRBV2; 9 nucleotides align to TRBD1. In DNA, the CDR3 is TGTGCCAGCAGTTTGGACAGGGGATACACCGGGGAGCTGTTTTTT. Its protein is CASSLDRGYTGELFF.